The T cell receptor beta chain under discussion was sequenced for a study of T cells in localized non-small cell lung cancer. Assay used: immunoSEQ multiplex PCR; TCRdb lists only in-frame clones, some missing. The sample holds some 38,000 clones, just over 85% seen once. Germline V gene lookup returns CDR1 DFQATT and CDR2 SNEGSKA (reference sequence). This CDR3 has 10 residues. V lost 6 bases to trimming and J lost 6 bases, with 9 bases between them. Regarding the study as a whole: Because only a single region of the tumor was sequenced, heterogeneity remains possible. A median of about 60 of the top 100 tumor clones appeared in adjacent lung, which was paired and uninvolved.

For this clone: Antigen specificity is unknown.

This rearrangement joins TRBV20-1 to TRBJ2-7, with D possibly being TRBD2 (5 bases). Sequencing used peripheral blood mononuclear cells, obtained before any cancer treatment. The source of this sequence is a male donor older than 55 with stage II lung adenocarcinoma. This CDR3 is CSAGVAEQYF. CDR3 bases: TGCAGTGCCGGGGTAGCCGAGCAGTACTTC.